The next 27 T cell receptor beta chains were all read from a single sample in a study of T cell repertoires in cytomegalovirus infection. The antigens of these receptors remain unknown. Via MiXCR, TCRdb re-called the reads, giving one row per CDR3 protein. This sample has about 570,000 distinct CDR3 sequences, with approximately 40% found just once. Source: cultured PBMCs, taken from culture after CMV antigen stimulation. These receptors all come from a human donor in good health (CMV status not recorded). Some clones in this sample may be carry-over from other donors' samples.

The J gene is TRBJ1-4, the V gene TRBV28; D not resolved. V was cut by 9 bases and J by 3 bases, with 17 bases left in between. Germline CDR1 reads MDHEN; CDR2 reads SYDVKM. The CDR3 is 15 residues long. DNA of the CDR3: TGTGCCAGTGTCGCTGGTTCCCCCTCTAATGAAAAACTGTTTTTT. This sequence encodes CASVAGSPSNEKLFF.

This clonotype came up a few times. This chain joins TRBV11-2 and TRBJ2-5; 8 positions agree with TRBD2. Germline-derived CDR1 and CDR2 are SGHAT and FQNNGV. V was clipped by 7 bases and J by 5 bases; unmatched bases: 12. The CDR3 totals 15 residues. CDR3 bases: TGTGCCAGCAACACAGCGGGAGTTGCGGTGGAGACCCAGTACTTC. Residues: CASNTAGVAVETQYF.

This clonotype was observed a handful of times. This chain uses TRBV7-2 with TRBJ2-7, with a weak D call TRBD1 (6 bases). The CDR3 is 14 residues long. The V end was cut by 5 bases, the J end by 2 bases, with 13 bases between. Germline values: CDR1 SGHTA, CDR2 FQGNSA. Here the CDR3 DNA reads TGTGCCAGCAGCACCCAGCAGGGGCCCTACGAGCAGTACTTC. It translates to CASSTQQGPYEQYF.

This clonotype was counted once. The chain employs TRBV6-1 and TRBJ1-1, with 9 nucleotides matching TRBD1. This CDR3 is built from 16 residues. In germline, CDR1 is MNHNS, CDR2 SASEGT. V trimming: 5 bases; J trimming: 1 base; junction bases outside the gene matches: 8. The chain's CDR3 is CASSLQGQGRNTEAFF. The DNA for the CDR3 is TGTGCCAGCAGTCTCCAAGGACAGGGGCGGAACACTGAAGCTTTCTTT.

This sequence joins TRBV19 and TRBJ2-3, with 7 bases matching TRBD2. Germline-derived CDR1 and CDR2 are LNHDA and SQIVND (reference sequence). The CDR3 loop spans 11 amino acids. The ends lost 8 bases at V and 8 bases at J; junction bases unmatched: 4. CDR3 in amino acids: CASREDTTQYF. Here the CDR3 DNA reads TGTGCCAGTCGGGAGGACACTACGCAGTATTTT.

The chain links TRBV10-2 to TRBJ2-7, with a possible D match to TRBD1 (5 bases). Trimming took off 3 bases at V and 2 bases at J, with 17 bases between the two ends. This CDR3 region has 16 residues. Germline V gene lookup returns CDR1 WSHSY and CDR2 SAAADI. The CDR3 here is CASSELRTPLAYEQYF. The DNA for the CDR3 is TGCGCCAGCAGTGAACTGAGGACACCTCTGGCCTACGAGCAGTACTTC.

This clonotype was detected only a few times. The genes are TRBV6-5 and TRBJ1-2; D is unclear. The CDR3 totals 16 residues. V dropped 4 bases and J dropped 4 bases, with 19 bases sitting between them. Germline CDR1 is MNHEY and CDR2 is SVGAGI. The CDR3: CASSSLAGKAIYGYTF. The CDR3 region has the DNA TGTGCCAGCAGTTCCCTAGCCGGCAAGGCGATCTATGGCTACACCTTC.

This clonotype was counted only a few times. The chain is built from TRBV7-8 and TRBJ1-2, with 8 bases matching TRBD1. This CDR3 is 15 amino acids long. V dropped 4 bases and J dropped 1; count of bases not matched to a gene: 5. Germline V CDR1 and CDR2: SGHVS, FQNEAQ. CDR3 sequence (DNA): TGTGCCAGCAGCTCAGGGGGCCGTGATAACTATGGCTACACCTTC. It yields the protein CASSSGGRDNYGYTF. The whole variable domain, remainder taken from reference TRBV7-8 and TRBJ1-2, is GAGVSQSPRYKVAKRGQDVALRCDPISGHVSLFWYQQALGQGPEFLTYFQNEAQLDKSGLPSDRFFAERPEGSVSTLKIQRTQQEDSAVYLCASSSGGRDNYGYTFGSGTRLTVV.

In this sample, this clonotype turned up a few times. The chain is built from TRBV7-2 and TRBJ2-7, with D tentatively TRBD1 (5 bases). Looked up from germline, CDR1 is SGHTA and CDR2 is FQGNSA. This CDR3 spans 13 amino acids. V was pared by 2 bases and J by 6 bases, with 11 bases between. CDR3: CASSLMGLVEQYF. The CDR3 coding sequence is TGTGCCAGCAGCTTAATGGGGCTGGTCGAGCAGTACTTC.

This clonotype was recorded only once. The rearrangement uses TRBV20-1 and TRBJ2-1; D could derive from TRBD1 or TRBD2 (5 bases each). The V gene's germline CDR1 is DFQATT and CDR2 SNEGSKA (reference sequence). The ends were cut back, 5 bases at V and 1 base at J, with 12 bases in the middle. The CDR3 has 14 amino acids. This CDR3 reads CSAGTDRSYNEQFF. The CDR3 DNA follows: TGCAGTGCTGGGACCGACAGATCCTACAATGAGCAGTTCTTC.

This clonotype was observed a handful of times. The rearrangement links TRBV12-5 to TRBJ2-1; either TRBD1 or TRBD2 may fit D (7 bases each). Trimming left V 0 bases short and J 10 bases short, with 16 bases between. The CDR3 sequence is 15 residues long. Germline CDR1 LGHNT, CDR2 FRNRAP. Here the CDR3 reads CASGLVLQGEGEQFF. In DNA form, the CDR3 reads TGTGCTAGTGGTTTGGTACTGCAGGGGGAGGGCGAGCAGTTCTTC.

This clonotype was counted ten times or more. This rearrangement joins TRBV7-2 to TRBJ2-3; 8 bases agree with TRBD1. CDR3 length: 17 residues. CDR1 and CDR2 from the germline V gene are SGHTA and FQGNSA. The V gene end was trimmed by 3 bases and the J gene end by 3 bases; junction bases not matched to a gene: 11. The CDR3 here is CASSLPDWDRRTDTQYF. DNA of the CDR3: TGTGCCAGCAGCTTGCCCGACTGGGACAGGCGTACAGATACGCAGTATTTT.

This clonotype came up a few times. The chain has TRBV12-3 or TRBV12-4 and TRBJ1-2; D unresolved. The CDR3 sequence is 17 residues long. V lost 2 bases and J 4 bases, leaving 20 bases between the germline ends. CDR3 sequence reads: CASSLSTGGRRSYGYTF. Here the CDR3 DNA reads TGTGCCAGCAGTTTAAGTACGGGAGGACGAAGGAGCTATGGCTACACCTTC.

This clonotype was counted ten times or more. The V and J genes are TRBV7-2 and TRBJ2-7; 10 bases fit TRBD2. CDR3 size: 16 residues. Germline CDR1 and CDR2: SGHTA and FQGNSA. V trimming: 0 bases; J trimming: 3 bases; junction bases outside the gene matches: 5. The CDR3 is CASSLALAGGLYEQYF. In DNA, the CDR3 is TGTGCCAGCAGCTTAGCGTTAGCGGGAGGACTCTACGAGCAGTACTTC.

J is TRBJ2-7 and V is TRBV7-2; the match to TRBD1 covers 7 bases. Germline loops: CDR1 SGHTA, CDR2 FQGNSA. The CDR3 extends over 15 amino acids. The V segment lost 5 bases and the J segment 2 bases; nucleotides outside the gene matches: 9. CDR3 sequence reads: CASSPRPGQTYEQYF. CDR3 sequence (DNA): TGTGCCAGCAGCCCTAGACCGGGACAGACCTACGAGCAGTACTTC.

This clonotype was detected only a few times. The V gene is TRBV7-2, the J gene TRBJ2-6; the D is unclear. V was pared by 5 bases and J by 13 bases, with 15 bases between. The germline gives CDR1 SGHTA, CDR2 FQGNSA. The CDR3 contains 13 residues. This CDR3 reads CASSASTYFVLTF. The CDR3 DNA sequence: TGTGCCAGCAGCGCCTCGACCTATTTTGTCCTGACTTTC.

A few counts support this clonotype. The chain uses TRBV20-1 and TRBJ2-1; the match to TRBD2 covers 9 bases. The germline gives CDR1 DFQATT, CDR2 SNEGSKA (reference sequence). This CDR3 region has 15 residues. The ends lost 1 base at V and 4 bases at J; junction bases unmatched: 5. The CDR3 is CSARAPGLAYNEQFF. As DNA, the CDR3 is TGCAGTGCTAGAGCCCCGGGACTAGCATACAATGAGCAGTTCTTC.

In this sample, this clonotype turned up a few times. The chain is built from TRBV11-2 and TRBJ2-1; D unclear. Germline V CDR1 and CDR2: SGHAT, FQNNGV. The length of the CDR3 is 11 residues. The V end was cut by 4 bases, the J end by 7 bases, with 5 bases between. The CDR3 region is CASSYENEQFF. For the CDR3, the DNA is TGTGCCAGCAGCTATGAAAATGAGCAGTTCTTC.

This clonotype turned up a few times. V gene TRBV7-6 combines with J gene TRBJ1-5; no clear D gene. Between the trimmed V and J ends, which lost 1 base and 7 bases, there was a span of 8 bases. The CDR3 length is 13 residues. Germline CDR1 and CDR2: SGHVS and FNYEAQ. The CDR3 is CASSLGPGQPQHF. As DNA, the CDR3 is TGTGCCAGCAGCTTAGGCCCGGGGCAGCCCCAGCATTTT.

This chain uses TRBV7-2 with TRBJ2-2, with D hard to call. CDR1 is SGHTA and CDR2 is FQGNSA in the germline V gene. The CDR3 sequence is 15 residues long. Trimming cost V 2 bases and J 7 bases, with 14 bases left between them. The CDR3, as DNA: TGTGCCAGCAGCTTAACGGACCTGATTGGCGGGGAGCTGTTTTTT. Translating it yields CASSLTDLIGGELFF.

In this sample, this clonotype turned up many times. The V gene is TRBV7-2, the J gene TRBJ1-1; the match to TRBD1 covers 7 bases. The CDR3 consists of 14 residues. From germline, CDR1 is SGHTA and CDR2 FQGNSA. Germline trimming cut 5 bases from V and 4 bases from J; bases unmatched to any gene: 7. In DNA form, the CDR3 reads TGTGCCAGCAGCCGACAGGGAATCGGCACTGAAGCTTTCTTT. Protein: CASSRQGIGTEAFF. The complete variable domain, with remaining parts taken from reference TRBV7-2 and TRBJ1-1, reads GAGVSQSPSNKVTEKGKDVELRCDPISGHTALYWYRQSLGQGLEFLIYFQGNSAPDKSGLPSDRFSAERTGGSVSTLTIQRTQQEDSAVYLCASSRQGIGTEAFFGQGTRLTVV.

This clonotype appeared many times. The gene calls are TRBV28 and TRBJ2-1; the D is unclear. CDR1 and CDR2 (germline): MDHEN, SYDVKM. The CDR3 contains 13 residues. V was clipped by 10 bases and J by 0 bases, with 10 bases between them. The CDR3 DNA sequence: TGTGCCACCCGAGGAAGCTCCTACAATGAGCAGTTCTTC. Protein product: CATRGSSYNEQFF. The variable domain in full, with the rest retrieved from reference TRBV28 and TRBJ2-1, is DVKVTQSSRYLVKRTGEKVFLECVQDMDHENMFWYRQDPGLGLRLIYFSYDVKMKEKGDIPEGYSVSREKKERFSLILESASTNQTSMYLCATRGSSYNEQFFGPGTRLTVL.

This clonotype has at least ten counts. This rearrangement joins TRBV7-2 to TRBJ2-7; 9 bases are shared with TRBD2. This CDR3 contains 14 residues. Germline trimming cut 5 bases from V and 2 bases from J; bases unmatched to any gene: 4. CDR1 is SGHTA, CDR2 FQGNSA, per germline. CDR3 loop: CASSVIAGAYEQYF. As DNA, the CDR3 is TGTGCCAGCAGCGTAATAGCGGGGGCCTACGAGCAGTACTTC.

The chain couples TRBV11-3 to TRBJ1-6; 7 positions match TRBD1. The V gene's germline CDR1 is SGHNT and CDR2 YENEEA. V was clipped by 1 base and J by 1 base; unmatched bases: 7. The CDR3 totals 18 residues. The CDR3 loop reads CASSLADRDLSYNSPLHF. CDR3 DNA: TGTGCCAGCAGCTTAGCCGACAGGGATCTTTCCTATAATTCACCCCTCCACTTT.

For this clonotype: This CDR3 fails to terminate in the conserved phenylalanine or tryptophan, so it likely reflects a read error. The V gene is TRBV11-2, the J gene TRBJ1-5, with D possibly matching TRBD1 (6 bases). Looked up from germline, CDR1 is SGHAT and CDR2 is FQNNGV. The CDR3 extends over 13 amino acids. V dropped 2 bases and J dropped 7 bases, with 9 bases sitting between them. CDR3 coding DNA: TGTGCCAGCAGCTTACACCAGGGGCAGCCCCAGCATTTG. It codes for CASSLHQGQPQHL.

The CDR3 protein is CATSSATGTGHYEQYF. For the CDR3, the DNA is TGTGCCACCAGCAGCGCGACCGGGACAGGGCACTACGAGCAGTACTTC. The gene calls are TRBV15 and TRBJ2-7; 9 nucleotides align to TRBD1. This CDR3 has 16 amino acids. J lost 3 bases, V lost 3 bases, and 9 bases had no gene match. Looked up from germline, CDR1 is LNHNV and CDR2 is YYDKDF (reference sequence).

This clonotype appeared once. The chain couples TRBV14 to TRBJ1-1; 7 bases align to TRBD1. From germline, CDR1 is SGHDN and CDR2 FVKESK. Trimming at V came to 1 base and at J to 11 bases, leaving 13 bases not matched to a gene. The length of the CDR3 is 15 residues. CDR3: CASSQVGQVTRGAFF. The CDR3, as DNA: TGTGCCAGCAGCCAAGTTGGACAGGTGACCCGGGGGGCTTTCTTT.